This T cell receptor (beta chain) was sequenced during a study of shared clonotypes between healthy human individuals. Deep-level settings were used for running the assay. When replicate PCRs were run on sorted subsets, they used around 200 ng DNA, tens of thousands of T cell genomes. Sequencing used immunoSEQ multiplex PCR; TCRdb keeps in-frame clones, though not all of them. The profile shows 950,000 to 1,300,000 clones, 65% to 75% of them singletons. Of note for this clone: What it binds is unknown.

Study-level results: Naive subsets generally had larger estimated richness than memory subsets.

The sample consisted of memory CD4+ T cells sorted from blood. Subset here: CD45RA-negative fraction. This sequence was found in a young man in good health.

The CDR3 sequence: CASSADRVPLRSSYEQYF. The CDR3 DNA sequence: TGTGCCAGCAGCGCGGACAGGGTTCCTCTGAGGAGCTCCTACGAGCAGTACTTC. The chain joins TRBV5-5 to TRBJ2-5; 8 bases are a match to TRBD1. The DNA end favors TRBJ2-7, so the J call may be wrong. The germline CDR1 and CDR2 sequences are SGHKS and YYEKEE (reference sequence). The CDR3 contains 18 residues.